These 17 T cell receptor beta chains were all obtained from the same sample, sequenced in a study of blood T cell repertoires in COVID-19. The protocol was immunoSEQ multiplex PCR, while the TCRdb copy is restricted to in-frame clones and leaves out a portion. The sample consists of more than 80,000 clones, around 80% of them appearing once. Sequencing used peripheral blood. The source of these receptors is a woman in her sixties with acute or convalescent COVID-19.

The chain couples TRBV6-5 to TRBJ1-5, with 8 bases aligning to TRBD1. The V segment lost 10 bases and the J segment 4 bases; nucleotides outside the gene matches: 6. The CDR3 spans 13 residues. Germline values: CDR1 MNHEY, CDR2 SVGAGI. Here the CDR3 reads CATGQGRNQPQHF. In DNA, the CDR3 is TGTGCCACCGGACAGGGACGAAATCAGCCCCAGCATTTT.

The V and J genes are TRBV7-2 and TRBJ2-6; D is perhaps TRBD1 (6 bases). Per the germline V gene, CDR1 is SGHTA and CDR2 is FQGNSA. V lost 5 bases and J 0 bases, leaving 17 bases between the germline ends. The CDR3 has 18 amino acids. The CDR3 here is CASSLTGQLFSGANVLTF. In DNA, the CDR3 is TGTGCCAGCAGCCTGACAGGACAGCTCTTCTCTGGGGCCAACGTCCTGACTTTC.

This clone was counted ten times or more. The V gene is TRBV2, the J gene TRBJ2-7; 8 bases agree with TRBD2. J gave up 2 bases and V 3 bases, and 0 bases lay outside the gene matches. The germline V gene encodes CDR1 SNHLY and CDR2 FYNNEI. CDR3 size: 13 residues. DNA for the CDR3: TGTGCCAGCAGTGACGGGGGGGCCTACGAGCAGTACTTC. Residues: CASSDGGAYEQYF.

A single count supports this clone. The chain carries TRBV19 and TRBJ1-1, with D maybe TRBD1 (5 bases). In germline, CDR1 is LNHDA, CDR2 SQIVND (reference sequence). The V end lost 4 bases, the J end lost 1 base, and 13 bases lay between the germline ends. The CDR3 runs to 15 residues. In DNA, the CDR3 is TGTGCCAGTAGTAAGTACGTAGGGGCGAACACTGAAGCTTTCTTT. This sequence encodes CASSKYVGANTEAFF.

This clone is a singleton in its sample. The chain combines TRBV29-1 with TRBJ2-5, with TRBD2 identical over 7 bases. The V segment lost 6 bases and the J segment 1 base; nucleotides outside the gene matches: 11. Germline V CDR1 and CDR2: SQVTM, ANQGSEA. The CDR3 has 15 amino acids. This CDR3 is CSVGGMGQGQETQYF. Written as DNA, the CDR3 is TGCAGCGTGGGAGGGATGGGGCAGGGCCAAGAGACCCAGTACTTC.

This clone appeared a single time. The CDR3 DNA reads as TGTGCCAGCAGTCTCGACAGGGGGCTCGGGGGCTACACCTTC. The encoded protein is CASSLDRGLGGYTF. The chain links TRBV6-2 or TRBV6-3 to TRBJ1-2; 10 bases fit TRBD1. The V gene's germline CDR1 is MNHEY and CDR2 SVGEGT. Trimming cost V 5 bases and J 8 bases; bases outside gene matches: 8. This CDR3 contains 14 residues.

The DNA for the CDR3 is TGTGCCAGCAGCTACCTAGCGGGGGTCACCGGGGAGCTGTTTTTT. It codes for CASSYLAGVTGELFF. The chain carries TRBV7-2 and TRBJ2-2; 10 positions match TRBD2. This CDR3 contains 15 residues. J was trimmed by 4 bases and V by 4 bases; bases with no gene match: 3. Germline CDR1 is SGHTA and CDR2 is FQGNSA.

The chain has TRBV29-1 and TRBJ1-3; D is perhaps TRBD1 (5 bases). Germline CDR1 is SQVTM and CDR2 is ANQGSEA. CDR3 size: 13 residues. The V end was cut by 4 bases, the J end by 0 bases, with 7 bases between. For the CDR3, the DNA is TGCAGCGTTGGGACAAGCTCTGGAAACACCATATATTTT. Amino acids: CSVGTSSGNTIYF.

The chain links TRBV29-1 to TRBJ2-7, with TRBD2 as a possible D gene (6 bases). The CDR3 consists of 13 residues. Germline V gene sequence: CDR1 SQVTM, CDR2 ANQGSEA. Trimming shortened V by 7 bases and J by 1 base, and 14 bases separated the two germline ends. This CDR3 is CSAGDLGSYEQYF. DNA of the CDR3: TGCAGCGCCGGGGACTTAGGATCCTACGAGCAGTACTTC.

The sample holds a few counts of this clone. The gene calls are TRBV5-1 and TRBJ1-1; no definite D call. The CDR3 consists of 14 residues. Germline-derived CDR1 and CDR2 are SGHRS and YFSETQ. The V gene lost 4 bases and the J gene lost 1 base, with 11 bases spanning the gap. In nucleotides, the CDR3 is TGCGCCAGCAGCGATCAGAACAGGAACACTGAAGCTTTCTTT. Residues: CASSDQNRNTEAFF. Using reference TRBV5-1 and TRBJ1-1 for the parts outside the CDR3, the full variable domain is KAGVTQTPRYLIKTRGQQVTLSCSPISGHRSVSWYQQTPGQGLQFLFEYFSETQRNKGNFPGRFSGRQFSNSRSEMNVSTLELGDSALYLCASSDQNRNTEAFFGQGTRLTVV.

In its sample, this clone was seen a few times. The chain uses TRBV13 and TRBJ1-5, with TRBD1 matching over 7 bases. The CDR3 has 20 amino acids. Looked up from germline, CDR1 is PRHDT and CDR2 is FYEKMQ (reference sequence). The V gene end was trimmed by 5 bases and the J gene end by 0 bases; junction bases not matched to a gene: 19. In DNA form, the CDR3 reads TGTGCCAGCAGCGCGATAGAGAGCTTGGACAGGAACGATAGCAATCAGCCCCAGCATTTT. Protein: CASSAIESLDRNDSNQPQHF.

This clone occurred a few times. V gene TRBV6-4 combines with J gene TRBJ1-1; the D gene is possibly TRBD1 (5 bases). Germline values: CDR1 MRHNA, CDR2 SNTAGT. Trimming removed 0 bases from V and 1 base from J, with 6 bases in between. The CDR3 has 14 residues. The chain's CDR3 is CASSDSTENTEAFF. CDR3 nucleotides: TGTGCCAGCAGTGACTCGACAGAGAACACTGAAGCTTTCTTT.

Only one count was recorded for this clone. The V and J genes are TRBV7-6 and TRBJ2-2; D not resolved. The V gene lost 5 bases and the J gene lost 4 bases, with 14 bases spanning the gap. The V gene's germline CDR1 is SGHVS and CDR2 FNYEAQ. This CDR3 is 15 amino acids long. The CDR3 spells CASSPTGVPTGELFF. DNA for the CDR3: TGTGCCAGCAGCCCGACCGGAGTCCCCACCGGGGAGCTGTTTTTT.

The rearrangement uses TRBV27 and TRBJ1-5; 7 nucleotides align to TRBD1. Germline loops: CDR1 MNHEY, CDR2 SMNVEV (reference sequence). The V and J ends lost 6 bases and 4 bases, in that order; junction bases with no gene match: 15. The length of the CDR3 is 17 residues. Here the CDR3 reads CASSPRPGQLLNQPQHF. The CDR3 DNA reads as TGTGCCAGCAGCCCTCGACCGGGACAGCTTTTAAATCAGCCCCAGCATTTT.

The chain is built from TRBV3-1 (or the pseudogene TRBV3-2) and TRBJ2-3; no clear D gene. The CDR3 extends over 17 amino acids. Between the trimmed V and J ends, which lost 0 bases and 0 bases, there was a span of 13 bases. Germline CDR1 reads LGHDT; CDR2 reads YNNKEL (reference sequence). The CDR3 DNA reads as TGTGCCAGCAGCCAAGAACAACTACCTTTTAGCACAGATACGCAGTATTTT. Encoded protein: CASSQEQLPFSTDTQYF.

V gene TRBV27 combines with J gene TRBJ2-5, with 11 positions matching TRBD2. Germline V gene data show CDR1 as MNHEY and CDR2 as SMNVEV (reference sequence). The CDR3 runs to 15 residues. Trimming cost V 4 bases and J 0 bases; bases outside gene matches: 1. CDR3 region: CASSSGLADQETQYF. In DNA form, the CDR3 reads TGTGCCAGCAGTTCGGGACTAGCGGACCAAGAGACCCAGTACTTC.

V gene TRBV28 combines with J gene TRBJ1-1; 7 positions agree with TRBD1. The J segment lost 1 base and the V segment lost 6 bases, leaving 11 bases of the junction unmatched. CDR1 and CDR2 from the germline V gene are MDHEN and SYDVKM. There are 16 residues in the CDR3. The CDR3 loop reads CASSVAGQGENTEAFF. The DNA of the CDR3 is TGTGCCAGCAGCGTCGCAGGGCAGGGGGAGAACACTGAAGCTTTCTTT.